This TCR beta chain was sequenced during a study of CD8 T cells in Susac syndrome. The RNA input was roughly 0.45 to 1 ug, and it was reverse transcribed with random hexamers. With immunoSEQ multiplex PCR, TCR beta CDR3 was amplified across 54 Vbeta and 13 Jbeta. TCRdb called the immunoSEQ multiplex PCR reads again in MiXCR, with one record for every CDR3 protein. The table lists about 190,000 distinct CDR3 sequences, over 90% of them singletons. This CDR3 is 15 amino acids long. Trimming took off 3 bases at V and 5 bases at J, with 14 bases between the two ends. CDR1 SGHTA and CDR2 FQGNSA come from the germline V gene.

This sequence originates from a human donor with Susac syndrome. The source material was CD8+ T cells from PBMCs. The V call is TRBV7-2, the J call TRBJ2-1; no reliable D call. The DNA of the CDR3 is TGTGCCAGCAGCTTCGTCCAAGCCGGAGACAATGAGCAGTTCTTC. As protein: CASSFVQAGDNEQFF.